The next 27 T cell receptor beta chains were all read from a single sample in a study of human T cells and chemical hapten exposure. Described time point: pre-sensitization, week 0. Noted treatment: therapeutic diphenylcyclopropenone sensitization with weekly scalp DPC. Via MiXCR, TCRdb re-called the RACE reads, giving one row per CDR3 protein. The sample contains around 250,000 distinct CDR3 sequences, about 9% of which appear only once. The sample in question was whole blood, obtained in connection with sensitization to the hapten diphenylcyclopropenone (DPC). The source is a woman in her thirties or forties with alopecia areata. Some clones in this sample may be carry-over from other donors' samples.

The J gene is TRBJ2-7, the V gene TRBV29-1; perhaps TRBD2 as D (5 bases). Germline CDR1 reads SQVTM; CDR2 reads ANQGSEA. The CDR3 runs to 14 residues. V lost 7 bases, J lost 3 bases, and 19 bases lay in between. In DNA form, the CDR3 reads TGCAGCGCTACCGAGTCAGAAGGACTCTACGAGCAGTACTTC. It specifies CSATESEGLYEQYF.

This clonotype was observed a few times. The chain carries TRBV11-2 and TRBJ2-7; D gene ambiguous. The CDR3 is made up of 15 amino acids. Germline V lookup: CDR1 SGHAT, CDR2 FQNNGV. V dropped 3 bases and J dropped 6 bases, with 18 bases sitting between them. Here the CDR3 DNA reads TGTGCCAGCAGCTTCCCCACCAGTGACCCATCCGAGCAGTACTTC. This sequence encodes CASSFPTSDPSEQYF.

CDR3 in DNA: TGTGCCAGCAGCTTTAGACAGGCCACAGATACGCAGTATTTT. As protein: CASSFRQATDTQYF. V gene TRBV11-1 combines with J gene TRBJ2-3; D may be TRBD1 (6 bases). V lost 3 bases and J lost 2, with 9 bases in between. The V gene's germline CDR1 is SGHAT and CDR2 FQDESV (reference sequence). The CDR3 contains 14 residues. The whole variable domain, remainder taken from reference TRBV11-1 and TRBJ2-3, is EAEVAQSPRYKITEKSQAVAFWCDPISGHATLYWYRQILGQGPELLVQFQDESVVDDSQLPKDRFSAERLKGVDSTLKIQPAELGDSAMYLCASSFRQATDTQYFGPGTRLTVL.

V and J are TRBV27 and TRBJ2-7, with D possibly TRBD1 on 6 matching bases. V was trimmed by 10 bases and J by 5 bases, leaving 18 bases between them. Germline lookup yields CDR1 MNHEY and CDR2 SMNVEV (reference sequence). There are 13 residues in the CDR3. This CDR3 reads CATETGNLHEQYF. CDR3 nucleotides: TGTGCCACCGAAACAGGGAATCTACACGAGCAGTACTTC.

CDR3 nucleotide sequence: TGTGCCAGCAGTTACTCGTTCGGCGGGAGGGAAGAGACCCAGTACTTC. As protein: CASSYSFGGREETQYF. V usage is TRBV6-2 or TRBV6-3 and J usage is TRBJ2-5; TRBD2 matches 9 bases. This CDR3 comprises 16 residues. Unmatched junction bases numbered 5, after V lost 0 bases and J lost 3 bases. Looked up from germline, CDR1 is MNHEY and CDR2 is SVGEGT.

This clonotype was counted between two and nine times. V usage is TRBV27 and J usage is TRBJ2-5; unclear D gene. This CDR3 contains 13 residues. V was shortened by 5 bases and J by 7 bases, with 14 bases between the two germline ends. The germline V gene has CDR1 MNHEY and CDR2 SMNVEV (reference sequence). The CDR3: CASSRRERATQYF. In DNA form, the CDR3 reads TGTGCCAGCAGTAGAAGAGAACGGGCGACCCAGTACTTC.

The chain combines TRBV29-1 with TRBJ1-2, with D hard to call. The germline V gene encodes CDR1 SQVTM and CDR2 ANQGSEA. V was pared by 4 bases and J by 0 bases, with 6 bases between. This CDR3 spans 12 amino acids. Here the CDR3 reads CSVARSNYGYTF. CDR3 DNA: TGCAGCGTTGCAAGGTCTAACTATGGCTACACCTTC.

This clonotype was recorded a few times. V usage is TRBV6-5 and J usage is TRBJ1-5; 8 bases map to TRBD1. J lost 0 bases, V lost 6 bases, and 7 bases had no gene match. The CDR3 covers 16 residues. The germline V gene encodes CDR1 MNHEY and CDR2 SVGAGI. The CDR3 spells CASRRGQGDSNQPQHF. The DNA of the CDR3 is TGTGCCAGCAGACGTGGACAGGGAGATAGCAATCAGCCCCAGCATTTT.

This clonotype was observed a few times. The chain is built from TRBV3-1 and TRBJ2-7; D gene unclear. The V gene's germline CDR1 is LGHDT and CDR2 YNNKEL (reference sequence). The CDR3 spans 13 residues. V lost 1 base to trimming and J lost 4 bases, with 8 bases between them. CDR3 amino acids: CASSQGLLYEQYF. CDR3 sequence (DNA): TGTGCCAGCAGCCAAGGACTTTTGTACGAGCAGTACTTC.

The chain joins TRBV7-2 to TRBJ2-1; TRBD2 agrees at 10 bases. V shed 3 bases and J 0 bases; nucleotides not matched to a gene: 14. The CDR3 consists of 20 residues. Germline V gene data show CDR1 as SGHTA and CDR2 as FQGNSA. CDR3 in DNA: TGTGCCAGCAGCTTGGACCCGGGACTAGCGTTCCGAAGCTCCTACAATGAGCAGTTCTTC. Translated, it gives CASSLDPGLAFRSSYNEQFF.

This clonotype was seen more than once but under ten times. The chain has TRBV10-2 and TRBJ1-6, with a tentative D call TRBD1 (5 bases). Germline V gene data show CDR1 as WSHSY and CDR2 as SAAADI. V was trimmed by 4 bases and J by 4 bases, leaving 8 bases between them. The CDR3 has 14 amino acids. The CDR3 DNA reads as TGCGCCAGCAGTGGGGGGACTTATAATTCACCCCTCCACTTT. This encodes CASSGGTYNSPLHF.

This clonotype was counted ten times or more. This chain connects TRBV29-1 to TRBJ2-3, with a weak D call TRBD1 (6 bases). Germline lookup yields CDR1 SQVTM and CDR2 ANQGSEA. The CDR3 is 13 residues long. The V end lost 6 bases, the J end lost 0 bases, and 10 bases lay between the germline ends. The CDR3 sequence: CSVVGGSTDTQYF. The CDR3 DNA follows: TGCAGCGTAGTAGGGGGTAGCACAGATACGCAGTATTTT.

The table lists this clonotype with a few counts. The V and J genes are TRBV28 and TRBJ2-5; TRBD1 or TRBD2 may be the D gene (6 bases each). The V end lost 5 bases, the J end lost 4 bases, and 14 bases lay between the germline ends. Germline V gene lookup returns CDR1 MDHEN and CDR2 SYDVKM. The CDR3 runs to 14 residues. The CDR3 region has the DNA TGTGCCAGCAGTCCCGGGGGCCCGATAGAGACCCAGTACTTC. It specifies CASSPGGPIETQYF.

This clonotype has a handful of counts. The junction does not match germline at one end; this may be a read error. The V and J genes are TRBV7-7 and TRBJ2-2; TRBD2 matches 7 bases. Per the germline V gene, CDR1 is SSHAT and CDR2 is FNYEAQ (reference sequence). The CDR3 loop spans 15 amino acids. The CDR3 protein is CASSPREKNTGELFF. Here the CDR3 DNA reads TGTGCTAGCAGCCCGCGGGAGAAGAACACCGGGGAGCTGTTTTTT.

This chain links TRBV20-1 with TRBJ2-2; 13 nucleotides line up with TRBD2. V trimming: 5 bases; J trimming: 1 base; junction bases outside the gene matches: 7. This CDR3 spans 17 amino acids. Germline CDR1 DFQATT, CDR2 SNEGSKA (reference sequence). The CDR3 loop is CSAEGTSGIKNTGELFF. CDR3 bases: TGCAGTGCTGAAGGGACTAGCGGGATAAAGAACACCGGGGAGCTGTTTTTT.

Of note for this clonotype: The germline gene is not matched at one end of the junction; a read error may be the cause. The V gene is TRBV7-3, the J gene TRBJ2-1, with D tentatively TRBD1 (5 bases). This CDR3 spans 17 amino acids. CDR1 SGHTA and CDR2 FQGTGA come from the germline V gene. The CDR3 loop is CTSSLMAGSVGVNEQFF. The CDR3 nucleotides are TGTACCAGCAGCTTAATGGCAGGGTCAGTGGGTGTTAATGAGCAGTTCTTC.

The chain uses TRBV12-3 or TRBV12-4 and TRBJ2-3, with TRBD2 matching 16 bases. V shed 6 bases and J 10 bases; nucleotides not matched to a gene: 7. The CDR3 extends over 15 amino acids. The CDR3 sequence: CASSRPGTSGRAQYF. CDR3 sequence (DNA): TGTGCCAGCAGCCGACCCGGGACTAGCGGGAGGGCGCAGTATTTT.

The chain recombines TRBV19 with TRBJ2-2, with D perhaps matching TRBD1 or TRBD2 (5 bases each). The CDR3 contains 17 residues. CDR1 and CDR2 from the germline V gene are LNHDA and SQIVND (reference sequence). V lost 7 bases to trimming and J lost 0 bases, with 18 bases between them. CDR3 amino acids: CASIPRAGTANTGELFF. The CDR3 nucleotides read TGTGCCAGTATCCCCAGGGCCGGGACCGCGAACACCGGGGAGCTGTTTTTT.

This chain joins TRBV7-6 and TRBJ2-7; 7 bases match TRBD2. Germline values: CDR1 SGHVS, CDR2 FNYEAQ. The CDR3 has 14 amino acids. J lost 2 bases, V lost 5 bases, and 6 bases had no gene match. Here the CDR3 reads CASSPGLDPYEQYF. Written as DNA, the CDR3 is TGTGCCAGCAGCCCCGGACTAGACCCCTACGAGCAGTACTTC.

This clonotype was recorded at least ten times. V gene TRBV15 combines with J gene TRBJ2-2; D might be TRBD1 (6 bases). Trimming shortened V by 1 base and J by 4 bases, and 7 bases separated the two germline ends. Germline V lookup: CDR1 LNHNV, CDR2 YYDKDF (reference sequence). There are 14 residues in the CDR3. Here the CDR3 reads CATSRGQATGELFF. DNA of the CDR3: TGTGCCACCAGCAGAGGACAGGCCACCGGGGAGCTGTTTTTT.

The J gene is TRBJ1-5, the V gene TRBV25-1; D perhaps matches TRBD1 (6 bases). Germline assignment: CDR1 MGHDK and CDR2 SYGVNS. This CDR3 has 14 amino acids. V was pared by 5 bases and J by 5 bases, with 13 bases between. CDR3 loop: CASSSQGFYQPQHF. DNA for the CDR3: TGTGCCAGCAGTTCACAGGGCTTTTATCAGCCCCAGCATTTT.

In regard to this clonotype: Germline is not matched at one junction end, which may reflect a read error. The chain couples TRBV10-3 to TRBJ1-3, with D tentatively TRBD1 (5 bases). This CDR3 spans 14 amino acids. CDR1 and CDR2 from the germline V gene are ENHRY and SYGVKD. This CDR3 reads CAILDSRTGNTIYF. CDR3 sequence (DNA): TGTGCCATCCTCGACAGCCGCACTGGGAACACCATATATTTT.

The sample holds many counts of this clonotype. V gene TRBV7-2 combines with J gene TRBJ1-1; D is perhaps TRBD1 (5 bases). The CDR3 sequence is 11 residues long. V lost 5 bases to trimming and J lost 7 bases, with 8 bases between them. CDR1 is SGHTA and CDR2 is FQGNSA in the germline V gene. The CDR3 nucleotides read TGTGCCAGCAGCCGGGGGTATGAAGCTTTCTTT. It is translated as CASSRGYEAFF.

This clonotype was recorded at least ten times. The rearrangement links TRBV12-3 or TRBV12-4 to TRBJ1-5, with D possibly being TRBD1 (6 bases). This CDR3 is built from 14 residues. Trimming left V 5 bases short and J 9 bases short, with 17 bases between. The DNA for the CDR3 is TGTGCCAGCAGTAGGGACACGTCGATCGGGCCCCAGCATTTT. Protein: CASSRDTSIGPQHF.

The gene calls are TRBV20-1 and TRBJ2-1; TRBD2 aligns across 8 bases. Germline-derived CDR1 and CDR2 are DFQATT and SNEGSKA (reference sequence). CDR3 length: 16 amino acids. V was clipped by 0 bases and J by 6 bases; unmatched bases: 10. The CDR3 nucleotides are TGCAGTGCTAGAGATCCGGGGACTAGGGGCTCCAATGAGCAGTTCTTC. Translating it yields CSARDPGTRGSNEQFF.

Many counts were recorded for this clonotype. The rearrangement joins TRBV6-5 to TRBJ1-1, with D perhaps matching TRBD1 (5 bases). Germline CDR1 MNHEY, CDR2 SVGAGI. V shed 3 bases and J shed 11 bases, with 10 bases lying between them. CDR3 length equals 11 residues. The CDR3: CASSYGGRAFF. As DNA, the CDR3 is TGTGCCAGCAGTTATGGGGGTCGGGCTTTCTTT.

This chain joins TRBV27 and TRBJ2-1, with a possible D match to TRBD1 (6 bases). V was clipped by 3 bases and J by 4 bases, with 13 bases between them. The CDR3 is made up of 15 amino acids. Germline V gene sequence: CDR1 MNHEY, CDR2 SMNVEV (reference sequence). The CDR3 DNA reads TGTGCCAGCAGTTTGGGGGCAGATTTGTACAATGAGCAGTTCTTC. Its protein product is CASSLGADLYNEQFF.